This T cell receptor beta chain appears in the sequencing data of a study of cytomegalovirus exposure and HLA in healthy donors (dated by TCRdb to 2016 to 2017). Looking at the study overall: According to an earlier analysis of a few hundred of the donors, about 190 million T cells yielded 120 million or so unique TCR beta sequences and around 280 Gb of sequence data. Donor age, sex, ethnicity and CMV serostatus were compiled together with the repertoire data. Both class I and class II loci were covered by HLA typing, at four-digit resolution. The study aimed to test whether signatures of past pathogen exposure could be identified by cataloging public T cell receptors. Because of strong linkage in the cohort, four or five DR-DQ haplotypes were treated as single units for association and clustering. Typing coverage differed by locus: A, B, C, DRB1 and DQB1 were typed in about 620-630 donors, DQA1 in approximately 520, DPA1 in 606, and DPB1 in around 440. Along with the roughly 670-subject first cohort, a separate validation cohort of approximately 110 different subjects was used. Among some 400 genotyped donors of the cohort, an average of roughly 230,000 unique TCR beta nucleotide sequences was sequenced per donor, of which 15% to 20% were non-productive. A later genetic analysis took genome-wide SNP genotypes for about three fifths of the 666 donors and used that subset as a discovery cohort. In the later analysis, no new phenotypic data were used to find candidate immune exposures; instead, reliance was placed on TCR beta sequences and their occurrence across donors. High-throughput TCR immunosequencing, statistical association of individual TCRs with disease status, and machine learning were combined to predict cytomegalovirus infection status. About 310 gigabases of sequencing data and 80 million or so unique TCR sequences were included in an early release covering roughly 700 HLA-typed donors. Among the roughly 400 genotyped donors, more than 70% belonged to the genetic ancestry cluster associated with self-reported Caucasian donors. The study profiled the T cell repertoires of under 700 subjects by immunosequencing and related them to cytomegalovirus serostatus. A later analysis re-examined previously published TCR beta repertoires from more than 600 donors and added high-resolution HLA genotyping to investigate patterns of TCR occurrence. All discovery cohort repertoires had been generated using a single sequencing platform. In an earlier analysis of a few hundred of the donors, high-throughput TCR beta sequencing was used to judge whether each TCR beta V gene segment behaved as functional or pseudogenic.

Regarding this clone: It has no known antigen specificity. No much larger clonotype is one base removed from it; base qualities were not supplied.

CDR1 and CDR2 were assigned from the germline V gene as SQVTM and ANQGSEA. The CDR3 runs 14 residues from the cysteine to the phenylalanine. The only DNA kept is the CDR3, 42 bases in frame from the first base. Trimming takes 0 bases from V and 2 bases from J, and the germline ends sit 10 bases apart. Paper-wide results and their limitations: Because HLA typing was unavailable for some donors at each locus, only the typed subset was used in association tests. In vitro tests confirmed that a few of the cytomegalovirus-associated TCR beta chains recognize cytomegalovirus antigens. Cytomegalovirus status was reported to be diagnosed by the classifier with high specificity and sensitivity in both the original and validation cohorts. Broadly in line with IMGT annotations, most TCR beta V segments showed up in productive rearrangements about 87% or about 30% of the time in an earlier analysis of roughly 590 of the donors. A cluster of highly shared sequence variants was judged likely to be a technical artifact of the sequencing pipeline. In a later analysis, HLA-associated TCR beta chains were found to be more clonally expanded and to have lower generation probabilities than equally common non-associated chains. Because counts were too low, roughly 17 rarely observed V segments, including chromosome 9 orphons, were left out of the earlier analysis of roughly 600 of the donors. Linkage disequilibrium might explain the correlated functional status among segregating V segments, but an unknown experimental factor could not be excluded. V-gene and J-gene trimming of TCR beta chains was associated with a missense DCLRE1C variant in a later genetic analysis, and the association was replicated in an independent cohort. The cohort was sequenced for TCR beta chains only, and without alpha or paired-chain data the features that could be detected were limited. According to the authors, the approach could potentially be generalized to other disease states and immunological phenotypes. The only immune exposure information available for the cohort was CMV serostatus. A later analysis reported that several top co-occurrence clusters appeared linked to parvovirus B19, influenza, CMV and Epstein-Barr virus. In the study, around 150 TCR beta chains were listed as associated with cytomegalovirus. A further reported finding was that TCR beta sequences accurately predicted the HLA-A and HLA-B alleles for most subjects in the first cohort. According to a later analysis, most CMV-associated TCR beta chains appeared to be HLA-restricted, and the HLA associations seemed to be driven largely by CMV exposure. The presence/absence analyses assumed that sequencing depth was roughly uniform across donors, and that assumption may not be true. Assigning TCR associations to individual alleles was difficult when HLA alleles, especially DR and DQ, strongly co-occurred. In a later analysis, the rate of TCR association differed among HLA loci, with DRB1 alleles having the most associated TCRs and HLA-C alleles having the fewest. According to a later genetic analysis, donors in an Asian-associated ancestry cluster had fewer N-insertions in productive TCRs than the approximately 690-donor mean. Because the 87-base-pair reads could not distinguish some IMGT-functional V segments, including TRBV6-2 and TRBV6-3, those segments were excluded. Most TCR sequences were observed very rarely across donors, whereas some public TCRs were present in many individuals. Specific HLA alleles were associated with 15,000 to 20,000 TCR beta sequences at a false discovery rate of 0.05 in a later analysis.

The cohort comprised around 690 healthy bone marrow donors. Cohort members were all nominally healthy when sampled, although unrecorded immune exposures were likely present. The donor tested CMV seropositive and was one of the 289 seropositive cohort members. Each donor provided a peripheral blood sample, and peripheral blood mononuclear cells were used for TCR beta sequencing. The Qiagen DNeasy Blood Extraction Kit was used to extract genomic DNA from the blood cell samples. Library method: the immunoSEQ multiplex PCR assay. The multiplex PCR relied on a mix of 60 forward primers for TCR Vbeta segments and 13 reverse primers for TCR Jbeta segments. The CDR3 region of rearranged TCR beta genes was amplified from genomic DNA by a multiplex PCR assay. On the Illumina HiSeq System, the amplified TCR beta libraries were sequenced as 87-base-pair reads. In the original analysis: A later analysis tallied roughly 78 million unique TCR beta chains across the 550 to 850 repertoires, and around 12 million of those chains were shared by two or more donors. To remove PCR and sequencing errors, raw reads were error-corrected and collapsed into unique sequences using a nearest-neighbor algorithm that merged closely related sequences. CDR3 sequences were aligned to IMGT reference sequences to assign V, D and J gene segments. Each retained sequence needed at least a six-nucleotide match to both a V gene segment and a J gene segment. A rearrangement was called productive if the CDR3 had no stop codons and remained in frame with V and J, and every other rearrangement was called non-productive. CDR3 was defined by IMGT convention, running from the second conserved V-encoded cysteine to the conserved J-encoded phenylalanine. Sequences without an unambiguous match to a single V gene segment were excluded from the earlier analysis of a few hundred of the donors. In an earlier analysis of 587 of the donors, a V segment was called functional when productive rearrangements were above 56.7%, and segregating when the standard deviation between donors exceeded 5%. A statistical classification framework was built to diagnose cytomegalovirus status from the catalog of TCR beta chain sequences. In a later analysis, V and J genes were assigned by comparing TCR nucleotide sequences against IMGT/GENE-DB human TR gene sequences. Using the TCRdist pipeline, a later analysis assigned CDR3 sequences along with most-parsimonious VDJ recombination scenarios. In a later analysis, each TCR beta chain was defined by its CDR3 amino acid sequence together with its V-gene family, and reads without a unique V-gene family were excluded. A later analysis removed 592 highly shared, low-generation-probability nucleotide sequences to deal with suspected cross-contamination and a sequencing artifact. For each public chain, a later analysis derived a clonal expansion index from normalized ranks of inferred template counts within each repertoire. Generation probabilities in a later analysis came from a VDJ recombination model fitted to out-of-frame rearrangements, and those results were checked against IGoR. In a later analysis, TCR-TCR, TCR-HLA and TCR-CMV co-occurrence was scored with hypergeometric tests, and a repertoire-size bias correction was applied to TCR pairs. A later analysis estimated false discovery rates by permuting HLA or CMV assignments 20 times. In a later analysis, co-occurring TCRs were grouped with DBSCAN, and TCRdist sequence similarity was added when clustering was performed within HLA-allele-positive subsets. Co-occurrence clustering excluded repertoires with fewer than 30,000 or more than 120,000 public chains, plus five with anomalous nucleotide sharing. TCRdb mirrors the immuneACCESS table, restricted to in-frame sequences. Some clones are absent from its copies; in checked studies, under half trace to an unresolved V gene, and the reason for the others is unknown. The DNA gave D and trimming, while V, J and clone size come from that table. In this sample the table shows around 100,000 clones, around four fifths of which occur a single time. Under 4.5% of the sample comes from the top ten.

The sample was PBMCs. The receptor was derived from a female donor in good health and CMV-seropositive. The sequence is built from TRBV29-1 and TRBJ1-2; tentative D gene TRBD1, with 6 bases matching. The nucleotide sequence is given as TGCAGCGTTGAAGAGGTGGGGGCCAACTATGGCTACACCTTC. Its amino acids are CSVEEVGANYGYTF.